This T cell receptor (beta chain) was captured by sequencing in a study of OX40 agonist ivuxolimab in advanced cancers. Study as a whole: In this cohort, patients received ivuxolimab, an agonistic anti-OX40 (CD134) antibody.

Baseline, cycle 4 day 1, and cycle 7 day 1 were the blood sampling points. Per germline, CDR1 SGHNT and CDR2 YYREEE (reference sequence). Deletions cut 1 base from V and 0 bases from J, with 10 bases between. The CDR3 totals 15 residues. Some clones are missing from TCRdb's copy, which holds only in-frame ones; the method was immunoSEQ multiplex PCR. Of roughly 70,000 clones detected, about 85% appear once; the ten largest clones hold under 0.75%. This rearrangement joins TRBV5-4 to TRBJ1-2; D gene unclear. The source is an adult with an advanced solid tumor such as melanoma, head and neck, liver or kidney cancer. The specimen was CD4+ or CD8+ T cells sorted from blood, collected in a trial of the OX40 agonist ivuxolimab. CDR3 coding DNA: TGTGCCAGCAGCTTGATGCTTGGGCCTAACTATGGCTACACCTTC. Translated, it gives CASSLMLGPNYGYTF.